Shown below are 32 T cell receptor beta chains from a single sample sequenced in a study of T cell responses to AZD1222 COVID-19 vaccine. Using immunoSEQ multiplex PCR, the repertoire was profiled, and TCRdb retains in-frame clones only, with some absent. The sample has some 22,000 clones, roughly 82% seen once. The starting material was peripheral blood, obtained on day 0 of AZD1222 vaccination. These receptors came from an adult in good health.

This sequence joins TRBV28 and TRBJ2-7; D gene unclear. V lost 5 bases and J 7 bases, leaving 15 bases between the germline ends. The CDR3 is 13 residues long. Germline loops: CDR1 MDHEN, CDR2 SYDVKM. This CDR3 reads CASSAHGWREQYF. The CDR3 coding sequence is TGTGCCAGCAGTGCTCATGGTTGGAGAGAGCAGTACTTC.

CDR3 amino acids: CASSPGQKYEQYF. CDR3 DNA sequence: TGTGCCAGCAGCCCGGGACAGAAATACGAGCAGTACTTC. The chain recombines TRBV7-9 with TRBJ2-7, with TRBD1 identical over 7 bases. The length of the CDR3 is 13 residues. Losses at the gene ends were 5 bases for V and 4 bases for J; bases not matched to a gene: 5. Germline V CDR1 and CDR2: SEHNR, FQNEAQ (reference sequence).

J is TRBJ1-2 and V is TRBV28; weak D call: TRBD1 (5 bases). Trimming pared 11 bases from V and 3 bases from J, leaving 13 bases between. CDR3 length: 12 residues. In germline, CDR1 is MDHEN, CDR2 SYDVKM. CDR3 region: CAVPGSHYGYTF. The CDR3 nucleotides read TGTGCCGTCCCAGGGTCTCACTATGGCTACACCTTC.

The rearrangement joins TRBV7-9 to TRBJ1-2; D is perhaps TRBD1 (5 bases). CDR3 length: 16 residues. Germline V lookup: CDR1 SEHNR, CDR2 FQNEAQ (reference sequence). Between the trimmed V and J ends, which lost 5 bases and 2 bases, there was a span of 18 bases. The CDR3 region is CASSALGAQVNYGYTF. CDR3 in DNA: TGTGCCAGCAGCGCTCTAGGGGCACAAGTCAACTATGGCTACACCTTC.

The CDR3 is CASRFTGATEQYF. CDR3 sequence (DNA): TGTGCCAGCAGGTTTACAGGGGCGACCGAGCAGTACTTC. The gene calls are TRBV11-2 and TRBJ2-7, with TRBD1 matching over 7 bases. The V and J ends lost 6 bases and 6 bases, in that order; junction bases with no gene match: 8. The CDR3 loop spans 13 amino acids. Germline lookup yields CDR1 SGHAT and CDR2 FQNNGV.

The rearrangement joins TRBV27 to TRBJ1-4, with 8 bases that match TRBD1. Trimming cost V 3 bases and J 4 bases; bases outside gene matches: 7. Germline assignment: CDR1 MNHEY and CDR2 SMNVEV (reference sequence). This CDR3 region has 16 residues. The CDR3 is CASSFLGQGLNEKLFF. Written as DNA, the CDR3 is TGTGCCAGCAGTTTTCTTGGACAGGGTCTTAATGAAAAACTGTTTTTT. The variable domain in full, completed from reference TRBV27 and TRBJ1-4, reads EAQVTQNPRYLITVTGKKLTVTCSQNMNHEYMSWYRQDPGLGLRQIYYSMNVEVTDKGDVPEGYKVSRKEKRNFPLILESPSPNQTSLYFCASSFLGQGLNEKLFFGSGTQLSVL.

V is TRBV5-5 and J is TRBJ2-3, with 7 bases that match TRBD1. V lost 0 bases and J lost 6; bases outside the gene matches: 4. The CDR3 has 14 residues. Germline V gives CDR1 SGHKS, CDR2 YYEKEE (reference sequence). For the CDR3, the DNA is TGTGCCAGCAGCTTGGGTACAGGGGCCGATACGCAGTATTTT. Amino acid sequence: CASSLGTGADTQYF.

CDR3 bases: TGTGCCAGTGGGATGGGGGGTACCTACGAGCAGTACTTC. This codes for CASGMGGTYEQYF. The chain joins TRBV19 to TRBJ2-7; D possibly corresponds to TRBD2 (6 bases). Trimming took off 8 bases at V and 2 bases at J, with 13 bases between the two ends. CDR1 and CDR2 (germline): LNHDA, SQIVND (reference sequence). There are 13 residues in the CDR3.

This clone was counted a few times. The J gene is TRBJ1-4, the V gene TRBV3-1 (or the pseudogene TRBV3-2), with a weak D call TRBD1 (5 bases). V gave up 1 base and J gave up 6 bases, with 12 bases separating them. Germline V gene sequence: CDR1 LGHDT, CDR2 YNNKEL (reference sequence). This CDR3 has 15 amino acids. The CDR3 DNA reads TGTGCCAGCAGCCAAGCGGTTGGGGGAGATGAAAAACTGTTTTTT. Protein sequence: CASSQAVGGDEKLFF.

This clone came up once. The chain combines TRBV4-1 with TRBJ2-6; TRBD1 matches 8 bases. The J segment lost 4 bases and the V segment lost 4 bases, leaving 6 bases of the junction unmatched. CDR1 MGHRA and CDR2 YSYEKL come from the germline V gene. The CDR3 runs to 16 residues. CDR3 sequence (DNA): TGCGCCAGCAGCCCAGGGGGCGCGACGGGGGCCAACGTCCTGACTTTC. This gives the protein CASSPGGATGANVLTF.

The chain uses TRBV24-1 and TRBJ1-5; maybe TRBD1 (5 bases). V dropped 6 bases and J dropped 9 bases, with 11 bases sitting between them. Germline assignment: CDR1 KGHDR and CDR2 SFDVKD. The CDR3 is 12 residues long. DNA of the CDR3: TGTGCCACCAGTACAGGCCTTTCGCCCCAGCATTTT. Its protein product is CATSTGLSPQHF.

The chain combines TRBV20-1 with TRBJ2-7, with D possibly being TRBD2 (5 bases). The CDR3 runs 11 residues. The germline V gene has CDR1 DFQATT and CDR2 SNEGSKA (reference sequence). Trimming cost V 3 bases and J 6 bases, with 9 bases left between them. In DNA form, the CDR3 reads TGCAGTGCTAGTATAGCGACCGAGCAGTACTTC. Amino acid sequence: CSASIATEQYF.

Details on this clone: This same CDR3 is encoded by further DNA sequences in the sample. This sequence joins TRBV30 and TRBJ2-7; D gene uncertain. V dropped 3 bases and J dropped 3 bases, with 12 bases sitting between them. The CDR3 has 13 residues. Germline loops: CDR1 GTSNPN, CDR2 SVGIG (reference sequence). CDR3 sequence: CAWSPGSLYEQYF. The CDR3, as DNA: TGTGCCTGGAGCCCTGGGTCCCTCTACGAGCAGTACTTC.

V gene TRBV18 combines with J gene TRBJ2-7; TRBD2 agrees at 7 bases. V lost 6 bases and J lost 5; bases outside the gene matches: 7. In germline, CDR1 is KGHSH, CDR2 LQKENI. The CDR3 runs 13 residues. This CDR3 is CASSLMGGNEQYF. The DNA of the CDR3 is TGTGCCAGCTCCCTGATGGGAGGGAACGAGCAGTACTTC.

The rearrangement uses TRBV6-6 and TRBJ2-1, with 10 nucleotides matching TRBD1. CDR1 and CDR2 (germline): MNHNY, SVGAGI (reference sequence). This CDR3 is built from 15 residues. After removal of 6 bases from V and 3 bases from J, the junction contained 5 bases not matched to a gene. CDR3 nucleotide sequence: TGTGCCAGCAGCCCCGGACAGGGGGTCTACAATGAGCAGTTCTTC. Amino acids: CASSPGQGVYNEQFF.

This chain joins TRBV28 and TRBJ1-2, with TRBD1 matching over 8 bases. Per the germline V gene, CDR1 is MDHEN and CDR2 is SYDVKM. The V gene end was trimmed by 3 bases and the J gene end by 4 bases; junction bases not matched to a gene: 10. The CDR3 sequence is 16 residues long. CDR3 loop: CASSLGAGGSIYGYTF. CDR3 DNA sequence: TGTGCCAGCAGTTTGGGGGCAGGGGGCTCGATCTATGGCTACACCTTC.

CDR3 nucleotide sequence: TGTGCCAGCAGTTTAACCGGGACAGGCCTCTACGAGCAGTACTTC. Protein sequence: CASSLTGTGLYEQYF. This rearrangement joins TRBV27 to TRBJ2-7; 8 positions match TRBD1. V was clipped by 2 bases and J by 3 bases; unmatched bases: 6. Germline-derived CDR1 and CDR2 are MNHEY and SMNVEV (reference sequence). The CDR3 runs 15 residues.

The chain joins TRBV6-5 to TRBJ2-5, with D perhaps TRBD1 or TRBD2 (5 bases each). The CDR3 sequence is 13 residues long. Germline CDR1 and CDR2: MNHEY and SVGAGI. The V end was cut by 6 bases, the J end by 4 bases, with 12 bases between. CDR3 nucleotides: TGTGCCAGCAGCGGGGACGAGGGAGAGACCCAGTACTTC. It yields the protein CASSGDEGETQYF.

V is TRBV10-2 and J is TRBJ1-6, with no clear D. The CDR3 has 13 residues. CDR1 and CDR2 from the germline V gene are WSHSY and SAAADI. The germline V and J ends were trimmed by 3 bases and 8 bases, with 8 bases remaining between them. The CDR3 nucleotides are TGCGCCAGCAGTGATGCGCAGTATTCACCCCTCCACTTT. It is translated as CASSDAQYSPLHF.

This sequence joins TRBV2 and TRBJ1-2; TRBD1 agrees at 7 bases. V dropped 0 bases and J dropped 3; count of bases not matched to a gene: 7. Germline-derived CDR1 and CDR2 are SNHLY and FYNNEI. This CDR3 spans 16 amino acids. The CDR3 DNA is TGTGCCAGCAGTGAAGCGGGACAGTACGGAGACTATGGCTACACCTTC. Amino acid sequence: CASSEAGQYGDYGYTF.

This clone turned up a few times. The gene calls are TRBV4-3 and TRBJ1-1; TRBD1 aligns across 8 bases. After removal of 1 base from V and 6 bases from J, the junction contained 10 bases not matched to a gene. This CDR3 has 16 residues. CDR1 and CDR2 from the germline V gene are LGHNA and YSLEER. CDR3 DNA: TGCGCCAGCAGCCAAGCAACAGGGGGTCTTTATCCTGAAGCTTTCTTT. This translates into CASSQATGGLYPEAFF.

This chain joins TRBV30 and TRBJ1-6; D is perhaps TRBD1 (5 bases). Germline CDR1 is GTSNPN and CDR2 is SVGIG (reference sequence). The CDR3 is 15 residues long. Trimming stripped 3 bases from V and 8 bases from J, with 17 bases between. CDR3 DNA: TGTGCCTGGAGCCGGGGACGTCCCCAAGATTCACCCCTCCACTTT. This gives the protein CAWSRGRPQDSPLHF.

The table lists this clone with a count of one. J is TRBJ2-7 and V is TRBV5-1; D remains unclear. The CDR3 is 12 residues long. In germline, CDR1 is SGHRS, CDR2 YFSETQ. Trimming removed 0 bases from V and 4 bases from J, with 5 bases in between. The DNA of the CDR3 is TGCGCCAGCAGCTTGGTCGGGTACGAGCAGTACTTC. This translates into CASSLVGYEQYF.

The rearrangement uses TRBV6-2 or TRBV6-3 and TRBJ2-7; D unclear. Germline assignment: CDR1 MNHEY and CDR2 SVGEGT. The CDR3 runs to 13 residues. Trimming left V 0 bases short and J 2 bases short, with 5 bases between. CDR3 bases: TGTGCCAGCAGTTACTCCTGGACCTACGAGCAGTACTTC. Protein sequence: CASSYSWTYEQYF.

CDR3 nucleotide sequence: TGTGCCAGCAGTCCTGTTCTAGCGAGGGGCGGGGAGCTGTTTTTT. Protein sequence: CASSPVLARGGELFF. The rearrangement uses TRBV27 and TRBJ2-2, with TRBD2 as a possible D gene (6 bases). With 5 bases removed from V and 7 bases from J, the gap between germline ends came to 17 bases. There are 15 residues in the CDR3. Germline-derived CDR1 and CDR2 are MNHEY and SMNVEV (reference sequence).

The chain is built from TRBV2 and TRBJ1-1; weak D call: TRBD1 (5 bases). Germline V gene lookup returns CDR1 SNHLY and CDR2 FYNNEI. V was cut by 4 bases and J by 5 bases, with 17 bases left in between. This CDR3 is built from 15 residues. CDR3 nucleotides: TGTGCCAGCAGTGGCGTAGTGAGGGGAGTTACTGAAGCTTTCTTT. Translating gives CASSGVVRGVTEAFF.

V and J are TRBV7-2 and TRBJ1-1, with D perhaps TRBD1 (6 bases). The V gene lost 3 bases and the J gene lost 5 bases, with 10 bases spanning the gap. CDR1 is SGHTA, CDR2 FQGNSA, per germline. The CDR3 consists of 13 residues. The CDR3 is CASSFSGATEAFF. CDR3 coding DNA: TGTGCCAGCAGCTTCTCAGGGGCGACTGAAGCTTTCTTT.

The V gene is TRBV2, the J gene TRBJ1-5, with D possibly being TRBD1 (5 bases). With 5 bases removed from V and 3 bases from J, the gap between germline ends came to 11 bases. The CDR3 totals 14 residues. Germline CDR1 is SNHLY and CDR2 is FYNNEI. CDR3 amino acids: CASSPGGNNQPQHF. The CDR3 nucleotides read TGTGCCAGCAGTCCGGGGGGGAACAATCAGCCCCAGCATTTT.

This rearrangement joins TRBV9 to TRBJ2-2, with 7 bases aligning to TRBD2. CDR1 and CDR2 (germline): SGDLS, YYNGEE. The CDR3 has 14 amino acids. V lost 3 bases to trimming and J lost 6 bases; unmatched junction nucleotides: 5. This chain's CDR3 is CASSGFGGSGELFF. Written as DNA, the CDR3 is TGTGCCAGCAGCGGATTCGGGGGGTCCGGGGAGCTGTTTTTT.

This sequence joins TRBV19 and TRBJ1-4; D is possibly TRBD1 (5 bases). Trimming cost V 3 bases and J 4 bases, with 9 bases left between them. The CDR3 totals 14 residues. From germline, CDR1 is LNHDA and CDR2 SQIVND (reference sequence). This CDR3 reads CASSIAGSNEKLFF. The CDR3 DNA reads TGTGCCAGTAGTATTGCAGGGAGTAATGAAAAACTGTTTTTT.

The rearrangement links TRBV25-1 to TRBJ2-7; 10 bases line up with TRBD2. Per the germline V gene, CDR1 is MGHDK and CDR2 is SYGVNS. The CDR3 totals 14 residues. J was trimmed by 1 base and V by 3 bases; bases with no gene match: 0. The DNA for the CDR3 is TGTGCCAGCAGTGATAGCGGGAGGTCCTACGAGCAGTACTTC. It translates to CASSDSGRSYEQYF.

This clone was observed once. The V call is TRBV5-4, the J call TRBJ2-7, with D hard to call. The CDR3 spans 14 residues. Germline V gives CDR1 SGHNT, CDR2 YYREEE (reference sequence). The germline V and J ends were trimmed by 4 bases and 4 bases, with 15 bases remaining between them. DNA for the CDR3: TGTGCCAGCAGCCCCGACCCTGCTGGTTACGAGCAGTACTTC. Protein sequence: CASSPDPAGYEQYF.